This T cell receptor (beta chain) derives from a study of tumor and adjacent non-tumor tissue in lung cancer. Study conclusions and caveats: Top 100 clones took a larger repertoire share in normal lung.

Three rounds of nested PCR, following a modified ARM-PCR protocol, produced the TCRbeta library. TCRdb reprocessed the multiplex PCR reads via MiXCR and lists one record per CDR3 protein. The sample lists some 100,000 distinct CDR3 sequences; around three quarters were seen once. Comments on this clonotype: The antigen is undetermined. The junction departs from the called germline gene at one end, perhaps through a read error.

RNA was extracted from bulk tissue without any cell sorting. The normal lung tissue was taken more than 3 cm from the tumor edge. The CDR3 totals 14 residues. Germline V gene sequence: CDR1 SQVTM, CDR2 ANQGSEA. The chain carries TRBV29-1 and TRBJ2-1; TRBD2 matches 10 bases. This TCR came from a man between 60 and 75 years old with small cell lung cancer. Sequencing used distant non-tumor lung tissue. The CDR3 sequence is CSVMSSGRNNEQMF. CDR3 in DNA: TGCAGCGTTATGTCTAGCGGGAGAAACAATGAGCAGATGTTC.